This passage covers 2 T cell receptor beta chains from one sample sequenced in a study of T-cell memory formation after mild COVID-19. TCRdb redid the calling of the 5' RACE reads with MiXCR, one entry per CDR3 protein. This sample has 400,000 or so distinct CDR3 sequences, with around 20% found just once. The material sequenced was PBMCs or a T cell subset sorted from them (not recorded which). The receptors derive from an adult woman who had mild COVID-19 (a few samples of this study predate the infection). Cell type and time point are not known.

This rearrangement joins TRBV5-5 to TRBJ1-1; D ambiguous. Germline-derived CDR1 and CDR2 are SGHKS and YYEKEE (reference sequence). V was shortened by 4 bases and J by 1 base, with 14 bases between the two germline ends. CDR3 length: 15 residues. The CDR3 bases are TGTGCCAGCAGCGGCGGGCTCCTTGGGAACACTGAAGCTTTCTTT. Protein sequence: CASSGGLLGNTEAFF.

This clonotype was detected a few times. This rearrangement joins TRBV12-3 or TRBV12-4 to TRBJ2-1; no definite D call. CDR3 length: 12 residues. The V end was cut by 3 bases, the J end by 8 bases, with 8 bases between. The CDR3 region is CASSFHPYEQFF. The CDR3 DNA reads TGTGCCAGCAGTTTTCACCCTTATGAGCAGTTCTTC.